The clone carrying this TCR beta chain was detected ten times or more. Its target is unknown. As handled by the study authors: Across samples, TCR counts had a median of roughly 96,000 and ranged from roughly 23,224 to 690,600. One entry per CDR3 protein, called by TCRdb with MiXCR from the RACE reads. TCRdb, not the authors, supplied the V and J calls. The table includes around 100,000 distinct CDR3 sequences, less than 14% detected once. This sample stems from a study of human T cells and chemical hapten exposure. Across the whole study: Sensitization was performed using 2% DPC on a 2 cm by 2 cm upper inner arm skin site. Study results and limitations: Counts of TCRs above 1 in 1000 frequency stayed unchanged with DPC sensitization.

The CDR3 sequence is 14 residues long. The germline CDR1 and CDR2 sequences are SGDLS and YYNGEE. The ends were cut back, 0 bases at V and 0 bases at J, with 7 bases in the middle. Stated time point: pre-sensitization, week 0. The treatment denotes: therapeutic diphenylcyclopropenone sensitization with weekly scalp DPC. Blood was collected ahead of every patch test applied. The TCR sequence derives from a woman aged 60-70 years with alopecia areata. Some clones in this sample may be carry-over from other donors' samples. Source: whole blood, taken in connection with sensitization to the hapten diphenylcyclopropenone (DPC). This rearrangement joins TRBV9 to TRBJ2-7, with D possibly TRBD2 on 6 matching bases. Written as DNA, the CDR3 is TGTGCCAGCAGCGTAGGGGGGGACTCCTACGAGCAGTACTTC. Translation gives CASSVGGDSYEQYF. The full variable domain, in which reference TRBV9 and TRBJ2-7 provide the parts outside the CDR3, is DSGVTQTPKHLITATGQRVTLRCSPRSGDLSVYWYQQSLDQGLQFLIQYYNGEERAKGNILERFSAQQFPDLHSELNLSSLELGDSALYFCASSVGGDSYEQYFGPGTRLTVT.